Listed here are 9 T cell receptor beta chains from one sample, sequenced in a study of OX40 agonist ivuxolimab in advanced cancers. Clones were sequenced by immunoSEQ multiplex PCR, and TCRdb holds only the in-frame ones, with some missing. The data contain approximately 67,000 clones, 70% to 90% of them seen just once; the ten biggest clones take up less than 9.5%. Sample: CD4+ or CD8+ T cells sorted from blood, taken in a trial of the OX40 agonist ivuxolimab. These receptors were obtained from an adult with an advanced solid tumor such as melanoma, head and neck, liver or kidney cancer.

The V call is TRBV27, the J call TRBJ2-7; 11 bases line up with TRBD2. CDR1 is MNHEY, CDR2 SMNVEV, per germline (reference sequence). V lost 5 bases and J lost 6; bases outside the gene matches: 9. The CDR3 has 15 amino acids. Here the CDR3 DNA reads TGTGCCAGCAGTCAGACTAGCGGGAAACCTCGCGAGCAGTACTTC. Its translation: CASSQTSGKPREQYF.

The chain carries TRBV7-2 and TRBJ2-7; 9 nucleotides line up with TRBD2. The CDR3 has 17 amino acids. V shed 2 bases, J shed 1 base, and the junction held 9 bases outside the gene matches. Germline CDR1 and CDR2: SGHTA and FQGNSA. The CDR3 sequence is CASSLLAGRIGSYEQYF. The CDR3 nucleotides are TGTGCCAGCAGCTTACTAGCGGGGCGTATTGGATCCTACGAGCAGTACTTC.

V usage is TRBV11-1 and J usage is TRBJ2-1; no clear D. Trimming shortened V by 3 bases and J by 5 bases, and 14 bases separated the two germline ends. The CDR3 totals 15 residues. Germline-derived CDR1 and CDR2 are SGHAT and FQDESV (reference sequence). For the CDR3, the DNA is TGTGCCAGCAGCTTGTGGGGTCGTGGAGACAATGAGCAGTTCTTC. This gives the protein CASSLWGRGDNEQFF.

The J gene is TRBJ2-5, the V gene TRBV5-1; D might be TRBD1 (5 bases). The CDR3 is made up of 12 amino acids. Germline-derived CDR1 and CDR2 are SGHRS and YFSETQ. Trimming removed 5 bases at V and 2 bases at J, with 7 bases between. CDR3 coding DNA: TGCGCCAGCAGAACAGGACAAGAGACCCAGTACTTC. Translated: CASRTGQETQYF.

The genes are TRBV19 and TRBJ1-4; TRBD1 might be the D (6 bases). The CDR3 covers 16 residues. Germline loops: CDR1 LNHDA, CDR2 SQIVND (reference sequence). V was trimmed by 3 bases and J by 8 bases, leaving 19 bases between them. CDR3 coding DNA: TGTGCCAGTAGTATCGTAACAGGGAGTATCCGCGAAAAACTGTTTTTT. Amino acid sequence: CASSIVTGSIREKLFF.

The gene calls are TRBV6-5 and TRBJ2-7; weak D call: TRBD1 (7 bases). Deletions cut 8 bases from V and 3 bases from J, with 17 bases between. The CDR3 runs to 14 residues. Germline V gives CDR1 MNHEY, CDR2 SVGAGI. The CDR3 bases are TGTGCCAGCGGGGGGCCGGGACAGAACTACGAGCAGTACTTC. This translates into CASGGPGQNYEQYF.

The V gene is TRBV29-1, the J gene TRBJ2-5; 8 nucleotides line up with TRBD1. The J call may be in error: the DNA end matches TRBJ2-7 better. The CDR3 runs to 12 residues. Per germline, CDR1 SQVTM and CDR2 ANQGSEA. CDR3: CSVGAGGNEQYF. CDR3 DNA sequence: TGCAGCGTTGGGGCAGGGGGCAACGAGCAGTACTTC.

The chain is built from TRBV7-9 and TRBJ2-2; 7 bases line up with TRBD2. V gave up 4 bases and J gave up 5 bases; unmatched junction bases: 7. CDR1 SEHNR and CDR2 FQNEAQ come from the germline V gene (reference sequence). The CDR3 contains 15 residues. CDR3 sequence: CASSSLAGVTGELFF. The CDR3 bases are TGTGCCAGCAGCTCCCTGGCGGGGGTTACCGGGGAGCTGTTTTTT.

This clone was found a few times. V is TRBV19 and J is TRBJ2-7; TRBD2 matches 9 bases. J gave up 1 base and V 5 bases, and 6 bases lay outside the gene matches. This CDR3 is built from 15 residues. CDR1 is LNHDA, CDR2 SQIVND, per germline (reference sequence). This chain's CDR3 is CASSATSGHSYEQYF. The CDR3 region has the DNA TGTGCCAGTAGTGCCACTAGCGGGCATTCCTACGAGCAGTACTTC.